One sample yielded the 30 T cell receptor beta chains listed below, sequenced in a study of Ad26.COV2.S vaccination and SARS-CoV-2 variants. Using immunoSEQ multiplex PCR, the repertoire was profiled, and TCRdb retains in-frame clones only, with some absent. The repertoire includes under 550,000 clones, approximately 90% of them detected once, and less than 4.5% sits in the top ten. Sample treatment: around 19 received Ad26.COV2.S at low or high dose, single or two shots; several received placebo; per-sample allocation not given. Repertoires come from day 63 after the first vaccine or placebo injection. The material sequenced was peripheral blood, taken in a trial of Ad26.COV2.S vaccine versus placebo. The source is a person between 18 and 59 years old who received the Ad26.COV2.S COVID-19 vaccine or a placebo.

This sequence joins TRBV7-8 and TRBJ1-1; D is unresolved. Germline V lookup: CDR1 SGHVS, CDR2 FQNEAQ. The CDR3 sequence is 13 residues long. Trimming shortened V by 3 bases and J by 5 bases, and 10 bases separated the two germline ends. The CDR3 nucleotides are TGTGCCAGCAGCTTTGGTGTAGGGACTGAAGCTTTCTTT. Encoded protein: CASSFGVGTEAFF.

The gene calls are TRBV11-3 and TRBJ2-3, with D perhaps assigned TRBD1 or TRBD2 (5 bases each). Trimming took 1 base from V and 2 from J, leaving 7 bases between them. Per germline, CDR1 SGHNT and CDR2 YENEEA. The CDR3 has 14 amino acids. The CDR3 loop is CASSLGGVTDTQYF. In DNA, the CDR3 is TGTGCCAGCAGCTTAGGAGGGGTCACAGATACGCAGTATTTT.

The CDR3 region is CASNWGVRETQYF. The CDR3 DNA reads as TGTGCCAGCAACTGGGGGGTAAGAGAGACCCAGTACTTC. The rearrangement links TRBV12-3 or TRBV12-4 to TRBJ2-5, with a possible D match to TRBD2 (6 bases). CDR3 length equals 13 residues. V lost 7 bases and J lost 4, with 13 bases in between.

This clone was found once. In nucleotides, the CDR3 is TGTGCCTGGAGTGGGGATCCCTACGAGCAGTACTTC. It yields the protein CAWSGDPYEQYF. This chain connects TRBV30 to TRBJ2-7; the D is unclear. The ends were cut back, 1 base at V and 2 bases at J, with 6 bases in the middle. The CDR3 consists of 12 residues. Germline loops: CDR1 GTSNPN, CDR2 SVGIG (reference sequence).

The V gene is TRBV6-5, the J gene TRBJ1-2; possibly TRBD1 for D (6 bases). V lost 6 bases and J lost 7, with 12 bases in between. The germline CDR1 and CDR2 sequences are MNHEY and SVGAGI. The CDR3 is made up of 12 amino acids. CDR3 in DNA: TGTGCCAGCAGGATGGACAGTGGTGGCTACACCTTC. It translates to CASRMDSGGYTF.

This clone appeared a single time. The J gene is TRBJ1-2, the V gene TRBV28; 7 positions agree with TRBD1. The CDR3 loop spans 12 amino acids. Trimming removed 8 bases from V and 6 bases from J; junction bases left unmatched: 6. Germline CDR1 is MDHEN and CDR2 is SYDVKM. The CDR3 DNA sequence: TGTGCCAGCGAAACAGGGGAAAATGGCTACACCTTC. Its protein product is CASETGENGYTF.

The V and J genes are TRBV7-9 and TRBJ2-7; D possibly corresponds to TRBD1 (6 bases). Trimming took 5 bases from V and 2 from J, leaving 10 bases between them. The CDR3 has 13 amino acids. CDR1 is SEHNR and CDR2 is FQNEAQ in the germline V gene (reference sequence). This CDR3 reads CASSTGNAYEQYF. The CDR3 nucleotides read TGTGCCAGCAGCACAGGGAACGCCTACGAGCAGTACTTC.

This clone came up a few times. The gene calls are TRBV5-4 and TRBJ2-1, with TRBD1 matching 8 bases. This CDR3 comprises 15 residues. The junction had 7 bases not matched to a gene; V was cut back by 4 bases and J by 4 bases. Germline V gene lookup returns CDR1 SGHNT and CDR2 YYREEE (reference sequence). The chain's CDR3 is CASSPWTGTYNEQFF. The CDR3 region has the DNA TGTGCCAGCAGCCCGTGGACAGGGACATACAATGAGCAGTTCTTC.

The genes are TRBV6-2 or TRBV6-3 and TRBJ2-3; 11 positions match TRBD2. The V and J ends lost 2 bases and 0 bases, in that order; junction bases with no gene match: 10. CDR1 and CDR2 (germline): MNHEY, SVGEGT. The length of the CDR3 is 19 residues. The CDR3 protein is CASSYGLPLAGVSTDTQYF. Here the CDR3 DNA reads TGTGCCAGCAGTTACGGCCTCCCACTAGCGGGGGTTAGCACAGATACGCAGTATTTT.

The chain is built from TRBV7-2 and TRBJ1-6; D remains unclear. There are 18 residues in the CDR3. V lost 3 bases and J 8 bases, leaving 23 bases between the germline ends. Germline CDR1 reads SGHTA; CDR2 reads FQGNSA. CDR3 nucleotide sequence: TGTGCCAGCAGCTTTACGGTACCGGGTTCTAGGCCGGATTCACCCCTCCACTTT. It specifies CASSFTVPGSRPDSPLHF.

The genes are TRBV6-1 and TRBJ2-1; 9 bases are shared with TRBD2. Germline trimming cut 3 bases from V and 1 base from J; bases unmatched to any gene: 4. From germline, CDR1 is MNHNS and CDR2 SASEGT. The CDR3 runs 16 residues. This CDR3 reads CASSDLSGGSYNEQFF. CDR3 nucleotides: TGTGCCAGCAGTGACCTCAGCGGGGGGTCCTACAATGAGCAGTTCTTC.

This chain joins TRBV7-9 and TRBJ2-7; the D gene is possibly TRBD2 (5 bases). The CDR3 is made up of 14 amino acids. Germline CDR1 and CDR2: SEHNR and FQNEAQ (reference sequence). V gave up 1 base and J gave up 6 bases, with 13 bases separating them. CDR3 protein: CASSLDWGAREQYF. The CDR3 bases are TGTGCCAGCAGCTTAGACTGGGGAGCGCGCGAGCAGTACTTC.

V usage is TRBV14 and J usage is TRBJ1-2, with no clear D. The CDR3 loop spans 14 amino acids. Germline-derived CDR1 and CDR2 are SGHDN and FVKESK. V shed 1 base and J shed 6 bases, with 12 bases lying between them. The CDR3 protein is CASSQVGLIDGYTF. The CDR3 region has the DNA TGTGCCAGCAGCCAAGTGGGTCTCATCGATGGCTACACCTTC.

The V call is TRBV4-3, the J call TRBJ2-1; D ambiguous. The CDR3 sequence is 15 residues long. The germline gives CDR1 LGHNA, CDR2 YSLEER. Deletions cut 3 bases from V and 7 bases from J, with 16 bases between. CDR3: CASSQRQVSSNEQFF. In DNA, the CDR3 is TGCGCCAGCAGCCAGAGGCAAGTAAGCTCTAATGAGCAGTTCTTC.

This clone was seen once. Different DNA sequences within this sample yield the same CDR3. This chain connects TRBV12-3 or TRBV12-4 to TRBJ1-5; no clear D. The CDR3 runs 13 residues. V was clipped by 3 bases and J by 5 bases, with 8 bases between them. CDR3 sequence: CASSLTGYQPQHF. The CDR3 coding sequence is TGTGCCAGCAGTTTGACGGGGTATCAGCCCCAGCATTTT.

The chain couples TRBV6-6 to TRBJ2-1, with TRBD2 identical over 8 bases. The CDR3 covers 14 residues. With 6 bases clipped from V and 4 bases from J, the junction kept 5 bases outside the gene matches. Germline CDR1 is MNHNY and CDR2 is SVGAGI (reference sequence). The CDR3 DNA reads TGTGCCAGCAGGCGGGGGGCACTATACAATGAGCAGTTCTTC. It encodes CASRRGALYNEQFF.

This sequence joins TRBV12-3 or TRBV12-4 and TRBJ2-7; D remains unclear. V was shortened by 8 bases and J by 5 bases, with 13 bases between the two germline ends. The CDR3 runs 12 residues. Written as DNA, the CDR3 is TGTGCCAGCGGCCGCGGTACCGACGAGCAGTACTTC. This sequence encodes CASGRGTDEQYF.

The chain carries TRBV10-3 and TRBJ2-1, with a possible D match to TRBD1 (6 bases). V was pared by 9 bases and J by 5 bases, with 8 bases between. The CDR3 is made up of 11 amino acids. Germline V gene sequence: CDR1 ENHRY, CDR2 SYGVKD. The CDR3 sequence is CAIGGNNEQFF. In DNA form, the CDR3 reads TGTGCCATAGGGGGAAACAATGAGCAGTTCTTC.

This rearrangement joins TRBV19 to TRBJ2-4; D is perhaps TRBD1 (7 bases). CDR3 length: 15 residues. The germline V gene encodes CDR1 LNHDA and CDR2 SQIVND (reference sequence). Trimming left V 0 bases short and J 4 bases short, with 10 bases between. The CDR3, as DNA: TGTGCCAGTAGTATAGACGGGGGACAGAAAAACATTCAGTACTTC. It yields the protein CASSIDGGQKNIQYF.

The chain couples TRBV21-1 to TRBJ2-3; TRBD2, the table's D call, lacks a check against the DNA. TRBV21-1 is labeled a pseudogene. There are 16 residues in the CDR3. DNA for the CDR3: TGTGCCAGCAGCACCAGGGAGCGGGGATGCACAGATACGCAGTATTTT. Protein: CASSTRERGCTDTQYF.

The genes are TRBV6-5 and TRBJ2-3, with TRBD2 matching 11 bases. Looked up from germline, CDR1 is MNHEY and CDR2 is SVGAGI. This CDR3 contains 14 residues. The ends lost 5 bases at V and 5 bases at J; junction bases unmatched: 3. The CDR3 protein is CASSPGLAVDTQYF. CDR3 nucleotides: TGTGCCAGCAGTCCGGGACTAGCGGTAGATACGCAGTATTTT.

This chain joins TRBV19 and TRBJ1-1, with no clear D. Trimming took 7 bases from V and 5 from J, leaving 8 bases between them. This CDR3 contains 11 residues. The germline gives CDR1 LNHDA, CDR2 SQIVND (reference sequence). The CDR3: CASIKVTEAFF. In nucleotides, the CDR3 is TGTGCCAGTATTAAGGTGACTGAAGCTTTCTTT.

The chain uses TRBV11-2 and TRBJ1-6, with 8 bases aligning to TRBD1. V shed 4 bases and J 0 bases; nucleotides not matched to a gene: 5. Germline lookup yields CDR1 SGHAT and CDR2 FQNNGV. CDR3 length: 17 residues. Here the CDR3 DNA reads TGTGCCAGCAGCTCCCGGGACAGGAGCTCCTATAATTCACCCCTCCACTTT. Residues: CASSSRDRSSYNSPLHF.

The chain links TRBV19 to TRBJ2-6; maybe TRBD1 (6 bases). Germline V CDR1 and CDR2: LNHDA, SQIVND (reference sequence). CDR3 length: 17 amino acids. Trimming took 5 bases from V and 3 from J, leaving 17 bases between them. The CDR3 sequence is CASSAAGDPGGANVLTF. DNA of the CDR3: TGTGCCAGTAGTGCAGCAGGGGACCCTGGTGGGGCCAACGTCCTGACTTTC.

This clone was observed a few times. The chain has TRBV7-9 and TRBJ1-3, with unresolved D. The length of the CDR3 is 14 residues. CDR1 and CDR2 (germline): SEHNR, FQNEAQ (reference sequence). V was trimmed by 0 bases and J by 7 bases, leaving 10 bases between them. Here the CDR3 DNA reads TGTGCCAGCAGCTTAGCGAGTGACGGCAACACCATATATTTT. Encoded protein: CASSLASDGNTIYF.

The chain employs TRBV28 and TRBJ2-1; 7 bases are a match to TRBD1. The V gene end was trimmed by 3 bases and the J gene end by 11 bases; junction bases not matched to a gene: 10. The CDR3 extends over 14 amino acids. Germline V CDR1 and CDR2: MDHEN, SYDVKM. Here the CDR3 reads CASSFEGTVTQQFF. DNA for the CDR3: TGTGCCAGCAGTTTCGAAGGGACAGTTACCCAGCAGTTCTTC.

J is TRBJ2-1 and V is TRBV3-1 (or the pseudogene TRBV3-2); D unclear. This CDR3 has 14 residues. Germline V gene sequence: CDR1 LGHDT, CDR2 YNNKEL (reference sequence). The V and J ends lost 2 bases and 5 bases respectively, with 10 bases between them. The CDR3 nucleotides read TGTGCCAGCAGCCAAATGCGGCTCAACAATGAGCAGTTCTTC. It yields the protein CASSQMRLNNEQFF.

The chain links TRBV5-1 to TRBJ2-1, with 9 bases lining up with TRBD2. CDR1 is SGHRS and CDR2 is YFSETQ in the germline V gene. The CDR3 runs to 15 residues. With V trimmed by 0 bases and J by 8 bases, 6 bases remained unmatched. The CDR3 protein is CASSLEVAGADEQFF. The CDR3 nucleotides are TGCGCCAGCAGCTTGGAGGTAGCGGGGGCCGATGAGCAGTTCTTC.

The V and J genes are TRBV6-2 or TRBV6-3 and TRBJ2-5, with D uncertain. V was shortened by 4 bases and J by 3 bases, with 12 bases between the two germline ends. CDR1 MNHEY and CDR2 SVGEGT come from the germline V gene. The CDR3 has 14 amino acids. CDR3: CASSSPGYKETQYF. The CDR3 DNA reads as TGTGCCAGCAGTTCCCCGGGTTATAAAGAGACCCAGTACTTC.

This clone was detected once. The rearrangement joins TRBV10-2 to TRBJ2-3, with a weak D call TRBD2 (5 bases). This CDR3 contains 15 residues. Trimming cost V 2 bases and J 4 bases, with 13 bases left between them. Germline CDR1 reads WSHSY; CDR2 reads SAAADI. CDR3 sequence reads: CASSEGIARADTQYF. In DNA, the CDR3 is TGCGCCAGCAGTGAGGGGATTGCGAGGGCAGATACGCAGTATTTT.